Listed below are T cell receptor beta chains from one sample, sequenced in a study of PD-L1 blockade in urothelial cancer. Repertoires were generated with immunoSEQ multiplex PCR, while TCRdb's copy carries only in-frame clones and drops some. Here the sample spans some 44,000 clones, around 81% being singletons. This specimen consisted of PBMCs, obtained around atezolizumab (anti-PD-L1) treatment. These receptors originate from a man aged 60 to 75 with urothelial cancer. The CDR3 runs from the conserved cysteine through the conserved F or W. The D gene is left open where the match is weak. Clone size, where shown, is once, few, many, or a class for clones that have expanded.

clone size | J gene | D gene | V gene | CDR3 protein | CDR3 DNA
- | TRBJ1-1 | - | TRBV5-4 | CASSLEGAGLRNTEAFF | TGTGCCAGCAGCTTGGAAGGGGCAGGCCTCAGGAACACTGAAGCTTTCTTT
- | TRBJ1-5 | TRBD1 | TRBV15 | CATSSRGGQGPQPQHF | TGTGCCACCAGCTCCCGGGGGGGACAGGGTCCCCAGCCCCAGCATTTT
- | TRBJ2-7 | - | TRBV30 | CAWSVLVSEQYF | TGTGCCTGGAGTGTACTAGTATCCGAGCAGTACTTC
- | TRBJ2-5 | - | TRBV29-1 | CSVGVREETQYF | TGCAGCGTTGGAGTGCGGGAAGAGACCCAGTACTTC
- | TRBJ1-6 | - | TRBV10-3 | CAISEARNSPLHF | TGTGCCATCAGTGAGGCTCGGAATTCACCCCTCCACTTT
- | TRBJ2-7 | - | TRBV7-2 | CASSLSSSAGYEQYF | TGTGCCAGCAGCTTATCGTCTAGCGCCGGGTACGAGCAGTACTTC
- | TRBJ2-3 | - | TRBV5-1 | CASTQTRGDTQYF | TGCGCCAGCACCCAAACCCGAGGGGATACGCAGTATTTT
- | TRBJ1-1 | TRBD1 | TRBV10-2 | CASSEGRTGNTEAFF | TGCGCCAGCAGTGAGGGCCGGACAGGGAACACTGAAGCTTTCTTT
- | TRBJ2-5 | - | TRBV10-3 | CAIKSGLLQETQYF | TGTGCCATCAAGTCCGGACTCCTTCAAGAGACCCAGTACTTC
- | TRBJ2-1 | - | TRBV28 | CASSLRGLRGSSSYNEQFF | TGTGCCAGCAGTTTAAGGGGCCTTCGGGGGTCAAGCTCCTACAATGAGCAGTTCTTC
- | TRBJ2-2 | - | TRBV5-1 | CASSLTGTGELFF | TGCGCCAGCAGCTTGACAGGCACCGGGGAGCTGTTTTTT
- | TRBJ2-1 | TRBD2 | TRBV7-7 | CASSLGLAHEQFF | TGTGCTAGCAGCCTGGGACTAGCTCATGAGCAGTTCTTC
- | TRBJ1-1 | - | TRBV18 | CASSPPTGGFTEAFF | TGTGCCAGCTCACCACCGACGGGGGGGTTCACTGAAGCTTTCTTT
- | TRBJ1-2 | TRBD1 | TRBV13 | CASSSQTGVSYGYTF | TGTGCCAGCAGCTCCCAGACAGGGGTCTCCTATGGCTACACCTTC
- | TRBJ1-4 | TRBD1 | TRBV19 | CASSVGEGARRMEKLFF | TGTGCCAGTAGTGTTGGCGAGGGGGCCCGGAGAATGGAAAAACTGTTTTTT
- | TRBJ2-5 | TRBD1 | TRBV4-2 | CASSRFKGQGIQETQYF | TGTGCCAGCAGCCGTTTTAAAGGACAGGGAATTCAAGAGACCCAGTACTTC
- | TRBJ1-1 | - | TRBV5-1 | CASSETSTEAFF | TGCGCCAGCAGCGAGACAAGCACTGAAGCTTTCTTT
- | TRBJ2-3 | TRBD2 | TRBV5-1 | CASSFSGSSTDTQYF | TGCGCCAGCAGCTTTAGCGGGTCTAGCACAGATACGCAGTATTTT
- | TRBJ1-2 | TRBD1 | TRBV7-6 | CASSLNDRVANYGYTF | TGTGCCAGCAGCCTGAATGACAGGGTAGCTAACTATGGCTACACCTTC
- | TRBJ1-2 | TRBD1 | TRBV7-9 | CASGPGQGYYGYTF | TGTGCCAGCGGCCCGGGACAGGGCTACTATGGCTACACCTTC
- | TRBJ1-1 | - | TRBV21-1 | CASSKFDRSTTEAFF | TGTGCCAGCAGCAAATTTGACAGGAGTACCACTGAAGCTTTCTTT
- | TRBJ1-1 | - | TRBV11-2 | CASSLQGRLAEAFF | TGTGCCAGCAGCTTACAGGGGAGATTGGCTGAAGCTTTCTTT
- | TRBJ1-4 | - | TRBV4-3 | CASSQDWGRTNEKLFF | TGCGCCAGCAGCCAAGATTGGGGCAGAACTAATGAAAAACTGTTTTTT
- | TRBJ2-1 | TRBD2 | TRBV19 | CASSILASGGAKRSNEQFF | TGTGCCAGTAGTATACTGGCTAGCGGGGGGGCTAAGAGGTCGAATGAGCAGTTCTTC
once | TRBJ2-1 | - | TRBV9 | CASSVAGDGQFF | TGTGCCAGCAGCGTAGCGGGAGACGGGCAGTTCTTC
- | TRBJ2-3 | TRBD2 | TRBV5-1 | CASSPGTSGITDTQYF | TGCGCCAGCAGCCCAGGGACTAGCGGGATAACAGATACGCAGTATTTT
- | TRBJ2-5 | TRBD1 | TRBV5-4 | CASSLLGTDKETQYF | TGTGCCAGCAGCTTGTTAGGGACAGATAAAGAGACCCAGTACTTC
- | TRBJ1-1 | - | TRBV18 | CASSPSQDRNTEAFF | TGTGCCAGCTCACCATCCCAGGATAGGAACACTGAAGCTTTCTTT
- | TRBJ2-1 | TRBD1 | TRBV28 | CASATGGQYNEQFF | TGTGCCAGCGCAACAGGGGGCCAATACAATGAGCAGTTCTTC
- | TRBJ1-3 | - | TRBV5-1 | CASSLDSWKHHIF | TGCGCCAGCAGCTTGGACAGCTGGAAACACCATATATTT
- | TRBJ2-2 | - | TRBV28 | CASSGDTYTGELFF | TGTGCCAGCAGTGGGGACACCTACACCGGGGAGCTGTTTTTT
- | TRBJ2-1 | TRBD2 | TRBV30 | CAWSANKLGGEQFF | TGTGCCTGGAGTGCAAATAAATTGGGGGGGGAGCAGTTCTTC
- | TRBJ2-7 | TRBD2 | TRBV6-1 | CASSEAAGDYEQYF | TGTGCCAGCAGTGAAGCGGCGGGGGACTACGAGCAGTACTTC
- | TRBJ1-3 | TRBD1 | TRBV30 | CAWRDTRGTGAGNTIYF | TGTGCCTGGAGGGACACGAGAGGGACAGGGGCTGGAAACACCATATATTTT
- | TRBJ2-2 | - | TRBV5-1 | CASSPSDGAGELFF | TGCGCCAGCAGCCCTTCGGACGGGGCCGGGGAGCTGTTTTTT